The rows below give T cell receptor beta chains drawn from one sample of a study of blood T cell repertoires in COVID-19. The protocol was immunoSEQ multiplex PCR, while the TCRdb copy is restricted to in-frame clones and leaves out a portion. The sample holds about 52,000 clones; about 84% are singletons and the top ten take 20% to 25%. The sequenced sample was peripheral blood. Every receptor here comes from a woman older than 75 with acute or convalescent COVID-19. CDR3s include the opening cysteine and the closing phenylalanine or tryptophan. Fields, in order: J gene, D gene, V gene, clone size, CDR3 length, CDR3 DNA, CDR3 protein. A D gene is named only where the DNA matches it firmly. Only part of the rows carry a size: once, few, many, or a class if the clone is expanded.

j_gene: TRBJ2-2; d_gene: NA; v_gene: TRBV4-2; abundance: NA; len: 19; CDR3nt: TGTGCCAGCAGCCGTCAACTCAGGGCTAGCGAATCGAACACCGGGGAGCTGTTTTTT; CDR3aa: CASSRQLRASESNTGELFF
j_gene: TRBJ2-2; d_gene: NA; v_gene: TRBV7-2; abundance: NA; len: 14; CDR3nt: TGTGCCAGCAGTTTCAACTGGAACACCGGGGAGCTGTTTTTT; CDR3aa: CASSFNWNTGELFF
j_gene: TRBJ2-5; d_gene: NA; v_gene: TRBV3-1/TRBV3-2; abundance: NA; len: 14; CDR3nt: TGTGCCAGCAGCCCCGGGACTGCACAAGAGACCCAGTACTTC; CDR3aa: CASSPGTAQETQYF
j_gene: TRBJ2-7; d_gene: NA; v_gene: TRBV15; abundance: NA; len: 15; CDR3nt: TGTGCCACCAGCAGAGATGTGGCAGGGAATAACGAGCAGTACTTC; CDR3aa: CATSRDVAGNNEQYF
j_gene: TRBJ1-6; d_gene: NA; v_gene: TRBV6-5; abundance: NA; len: 14; CDR3nt: TGTGCCAGCAACATGTCAGGGAAGAATTCACCCCTCCACTTT; CDR3aa: CASNMSGKNSPLHF
j_gene: TRBJ1-1; d_gene: NA; v_gene: TRBV9; abundance: once; len: 13; CDR3nt: TGTGCCAGCAGCGTGAGCGTAAACACTGAAGCTTTCTTT; CDR3aa: CASSVSVNTEAFF
j_gene: TRBJ2-1; d_gene: NA; v_gene: TRBV27; abundance: NA; len: 12; CDR3nt: TGTGCCAGCAGTCCATCGGGTCATGAGCAGTTCTTC; CDR3aa: CASSPSGHEQFF
j_gene: TRBJ2-5; d_gene: NA; v_gene: TRBV14; abundance: NA; len: 16; CDR3nt: TGTGCCAGCAGCCAAGATCCGACAGGGAGGCGAGAGACCCAGTACTTC; CDR3aa: CASSQDPTGRRETQYF
j_gene: TRBJ2-1; d_gene: TRBD2; v_gene: TRBV27; abundance: NA; len: 15; CDR3nt: TGTGCCAGCACCCCCGGGACTAGCGGGAGAAATGAGCAGTTCTTC; CDR3aa: CASTPGTSGRNEQFF
j_gene: TRBJ2-3; d_gene: NA; v_gene: TRBV4-1; abundance: NA; len: 17; CDR3nt: TGCGCCAGCAGCCACAGGGCCCCCAGGGGCGCCGGAGATACGCAGTATTTT; CDR3aa: CASSHRAPRGAGDTQYF
j_gene: TRBJ1-2; d_gene: TRBD1; v_gene: TRBV5-1; abundance: NA; len: 14; CDR3nt: TGCGCCAGCAGCGAGGGACAGGCCATCTATGGCTACACCTTC; CDR3aa: CASSEGQAIYGYTF
j_gene: TRBJ2-1; d_gene: NA; v_gene: TRBV3-1/TRBV3-2; abundance: medium-sized; len: 14; CDR3nt: TGTGCCAGCAGCCAAGACGGTTTCGGGAATGAGCAGTTCTTC; CDR3aa: CASSQDGFGNEQFF
j_gene: TRBJ1-2; d_gene: NA; v_gene: TRBV3-1/TRBV3-2; abundance: NA; len: 16; CDR3nt: TGTGCCAGCAGCCAAGATCGAGCGGGTTATAACTATGGCTACACCTTC; CDR3aa: CASSQDRAGYNYGYTF
j_gene: TRBJ2-3; d_gene: NA; v_gene: TRBV6-5; abundance: once; len: 16; CDR3nt: TGTGCCAGCAGTTCCCATTCAGGGGTTTTGACAGATACGCAGTATTTT; CDR3aa: CASSSHSGVLTDTQYF
j_gene: TRBJ1-5; d_gene: NA; v_gene: TRBV7-2; abundance: NA; len: 16; CDR3nt: TGTGCCAGCAGCTCCGGGGGGTCTATAGGCAATCAGCCCCAGCATTTT; CDR3aa: CASSSGGSIGNQPQHF
j_gene: TRBJ1-6; d_gene: TRBD1; v_gene: TRBV24-1; abundance: many; len: 13; CDR3nt: TGTGCCACCCGGACAGGGGGCGGTTCACCCCTCCACTTT; CDR3aa: CATRTGGGSPLHF
j_gene: TRBJ2-2; d_gene: NA; v_gene: TRBV28; abundance: NA; len: 12; CDR3nt: TGTGCCACCGTAGAGAACACCGGGGAGCTGTTTTTT; CDR3aa: CATVENTGELFF
j_gene: TRBJ1-2; d_gene: NA; v_gene: TRBV3-1/TRBV3-2; abundance: few; len: 14; CDR3nt: TGTGCCAGCAGCCAAGGGGTAGGGGGATATGGCTACACCTTC; CDR3aa: CASSQGVGGYGYTF
j_gene: TRBJ2-5; d_gene: TRBD1; v_gene: TRBV6-5; abundance: NA; len: 15; CDR3nt: TGTGCCAGCACGGGGAGGGACAGGGTGGAAGAGACCCAGTACTTC; CDR3aa: CASTGRDRVEETQYF
j_gene: TRBJ1-5; d_gene: NA; v_gene: TRBV7-8; abundance: few; len: 15; CDR3nt: TGTGCCAGCAGCCAACTAGAGGGTCTCAATCAGCCCCAGCATTTT; CDR3aa: CASSQLEGLNQPQHF
j_gene: TRBJ1-3; d_gene: NA; v_gene: TRBV3-1/TRBV3-2; abundance: NA; len: 15; CDR3nt: TGTGCCAGCAGCCAAGCGGTCCGCTCTGGAAACACCATATATTTT; CDR3aa: CASSQAVRSGNTIYF
j_gene: TRBJ1-5; d_gene: NA; v_gene: TRBV5-6; abundance: NA; len: 15; CDR3nt: TGTGCCAGCAGCTTGTTTTCACAGGTAAAGCAGCCCCAGCATTTT; CDR3aa: CASSLFSQVKQPQHF
j_gene: TRBJ2-4; d_gene: TRBD1; v_gene: TRBV4-1; abundance: few; len: 19; CDR3nt: TGCGCCAGCAGCCAAGGCACCGGGACAGCCGGTAGCCATGGAAACATTCAGTACTTC; CDR3aa: CASSQGTGTAGSHGNIQYF
j_gene: TRBJ1-5; d_gene: NA; v_gene: TRBV6-1; abundance: NA; len: 14; CDR3nt: TGTGCCAGCAGTGAATTGGCAGGGGATCAGCCCCAGCATTTT; CDR3aa: CASSELAGDQPQHF
j_gene: TRBJ2-5; d_gene: TRBD1; v_gene: TRBV2; abundance: once; len: 12; CDR3nt: TGTGCCGGGGGACAGGGTGGAGAGACCCAGTACTTC; CDR3aa: CAGGQGGETQYF
j_gene: TRBJ1-2; d_gene: NA; v_gene: TRBV18; abundance: few; len: 13; CDR3nt: TGTGCCAGCTCACCAGCGGGTCGAGGAGGCTACACCTTC; CDR3aa: CASSPAGRGGYTF
j_gene: TRBJ1-1; d_gene: TRBD1; v_gene: TRBV5-6; abundance: NA; len: 14; CDR3nt: TGTGCCAGCGGACAGGGGGTAGGGAACACTGAAGCTTTCTTT; CDR3aa: CASGQGVGNTEAFF
j_gene: TRBJ2-1; d_gene: NA; v_gene: TRBV10-2; abundance: NA; len: 13; CDR3nt: TGCGCCAGCAGTGTTCGTCCCGGGAATGAGCAGTTCTTC; CDR3aa: CASSVRPGNEQFF
j_gene: TRBJ1-1; d_gene: TRBD1; v_gene: TRBV28; abundance: NA; len: 14; CDR3nt: TGTGCCAGCAGTCCCCCCCAGGGGGCCTTTGAAGCTTTCTTT; CDR3aa: CASSPPQGAFEAFF
j_gene: TRBJ2-5; d_gene: TRBD2; v_gene: TRBV5-4; abundance: NA; len: 16; CDR3nt: TGTGCCAGCAGCCCCGGACTAGCGGCCACCCAAGAGACCCAGTACTTC; CDR3aa: CASSPGLAATQETQYF
j_gene: TRBJ2-7; d_gene: TRBD1; v_gene: TRBV5-4; abundance: NA; len: 15; CDR3nt: TGTGCCAGCACCGACCCCACAGGGGGTATGGGCGAGCAGTACTTC; CDR3aa: CASTDPTGGMGEQYF
j_gene: TRBJ2-7; d_gene: NA; v_gene: TRBV7-9; abundance: NA; len: 14; CDR3nt: TGTGCCAGCAGCTTTCAGGGGAGTTCCTACGAGCAGTACTTC; CDR3aa: CASSFQGSSYEQYF
j_gene: TRBJ1-1; d_gene: TRBD1; v_gene: TRBV6-5; abundance: NA; len: 14; CDR3nt: TGTGCCAGCACCCCCAGGGGGACGAACACTGAAGCTTTCTTT; CDR3aa: CASTPRGTNTEAFF
j_gene: TRBJ2-3; d_gene: TRBD2; v_gene: TRBV7-9; abundance: NA; len: 19; CDR3nt: TGTGCCAGCAGCTTAGCGCGTCTAGCGGGACAGTTAATCACAGATACGCAGTATTTT; CDR3aa: CASSLARLAGQLITDTQYF
j_gene: TRBJ2-7; d_gene: NA; v_gene: TRBV25-1; abundance: NA; len: 12; CDR3nt: TGTGCCAGCAGTGTACAGGGCTACGAGCAGTACTTC; CDR3aa: CASSVQGYEQYF
j_gene: TRBJ1-1; d_gene: NA; v_gene: TRBV6-1; abundance: NA; len: 14; CDR3nt: TGTGCCAGCAGCGCCGGGACAAGAGACACTGAAGCTTTCTTT; CDR3aa: CASSAGTRDTEAFF
j_gene: TRBJ1-2; d_gene: TRBD1; v_gene: TRBV6-5; abundance: NA; len: 13; CDR3nt: TGTGCCAGCAGAACACAGGGGGCAGGGGGCTACACCTTC; CDR3aa: CASRTQGAGGYTF
j_gene: TRBJ2-5; d_gene: NA; v_gene: TRBV4-2; abundance: NA; len: 13; CDR3nt: TGTGCCAGCAGTCCGGGGGGCCGAGAGACCCAGTACTTC; CDR3aa: CASSPGGRETQYF
j_gene: TRBJ1-2; d_gene: NA; v_gene: TRBV3-1/TRBV3-2; abundance: NA; len: 13; CDR3nt: TGTGCCAGCAGCCAATTCATCCAGAGGGGCTACACCTTC; CDR3aa: CASSQFIQRGYTF
j_gene: TRBJ1-1; d_gene: TRBD1; v_gene: TRBV2; abundance: NA; len: 15; CDR3nt: TGTGCCAGCAGTGTTTTAGACAGGGGGAACACTGAAGCTTTCTTT; CDR3aa: CASSVLDRGNTEAFF
j_gene: TRBJ1-2; d_gene: NA; v_gene: TRBV27; abundance: NA; len: 15; CDR3nt: TGTGCCAGCAGTTTAGGGCAGGGGAGAGGCTATGGCTACACCTTC; CDR3aa: CASSLGQGRGYGYTF
j_gene: TRBJ2-1; d_gene: TRBD2; v_gene: TRBV18; abundance: NA; len: 16; CDR3nt: TGTGCCAGCTCCCCTACGGCGGGGGGGCGTAGCAATGAGCAGTTCTTC; CDR3aa: CASSPTAGGRSNEQFF
j_gene: TRBJ2-1; d_gene: TRBD2; v_gene: TRBV4-2; abundance: NA; len: 16; CDR3nt: TGTGCCAGCAGCCAAGATGGGAGGGAGGGCCTTGGTGAGCAGTTCTTC; CDR3aa: CASSQDGREGLGEQFF
j_gene: TRBJ1-3; d_gene: NA; v_gene: TRBV5-6; abundance: NA; len: 16; CDR3nt: TGTGCCAGCAGTCTAGGACAGAGTTACTCTGGAAACACCATATATTTT; CDR3aa: CASSLGQSYSGNTIYF
j_gene: TRBJ1-2; d_gene: TRBD1; v_gene: TRBV3-1/TRBV3-2; abundance: NA; len: 16; CDR3nt: TGTGCCAGCAGAGCACCCGGGACAGGGGCTAACTATGGCTACACCTTC; CDR3aa: CASRAPGTGANYGYTF
j_gene: TRBJ1-5; d_gene: NA; v_gene: TRBV3-1/TRBV3-2; abundance: NA; len: 14; CDR3nt: TGTGCCAGCAGCCAAGATGGACAGAATCAGCCCCAGCATTTT; CDR3aa: CASSQDGQNQPQHF
j_gene: TRBJ1-4; d_gene: TRBD1; v_gene: TRBV7-9; abundance: few; len: 14; CDR3nt: TGTGCCAGCAGGTTGACAGGGGGAGGTGAAAAACTGTTTTTT; CDR3aa: CASRLTGGGEKLFF
j_gene: TRBJ1-1; d_gene: NA; v_gene: TRBV18; abundance: NA; len: 14; CDR3nt: TGTGCCAGCTCACCAATACAGGGAAGGACTGAAGCTTTCTTT; CDR3aa: CASSPIQGRTEAFF
j_gene: TRBJ2-5; d_gene: TRBD2; v_gene: TRBV19; abundance: NA; len: 16; CDR3nt: TGTGCCAGTAGTATAGGTGGTAGCGGGGGGCGAGAGACCCAGTACTTC; CDR3aa: CASSIGGSGGRETQYF
j_gene: TRBJ2-2; d_gene: TRBD1; v_gene: TRBV7-9; abundance: NA; len: 15; CDR3nt: TGTGCCAGCAGCCGACAGGGTCGTGACACCGGGGAGCTGTTTTTT; CDR3aa: CASSRQGRDTGELFF
j_gene: TRBJ2-7; d_gene: NA; v_gene: TRBV12-3/TRBV12-4; abundance: NA; len: 11; CDR3nt: TGTGCCAGCAGTTTAGGGCCCGAGCAGTACTTC; CDR3aa: CASSLGPEQYF